These 26 T cell receptor beta chains were all obtained from the same sample, sequenced in a study of T cells in localized non-small cell lung cancer. Some clones are missing from TCRdb's copy, which holds only in-frame ones; the method was immunoSEQ multiplex PCR. The profile shows thousands of clones, roughly 38% of them singletons. The sequencing used normal lung tissue next to the tumor, collected before any cancer treatment. These receptors were taken from a male donor aged 60 or over with stage I lung adenocarcinoma.

This clone was detected a few times. The chain employs TRBV6-1 and TRBJ2-1; D is ambiguous. The CDR3 runs to 15 residues. Germline CDR1 is MNHNS and CDR2 is SASEGT. With 1 base removed from V and 3 bases from J, the gap between germline ends came to 10 bases. The CDR3 DNA sequence: TGTGCCAGCAGTGAAGGTGATAGCTTCTACAATGAGCAGTTCTTC. Translation gives CASSEGDSFYNEQFF.

This clone occurred a few times. The rearrangement uses TRBV6-8 and TRBJ2-3; 7 nucleotides agree with TRBD1. CDR1 is MNHGY and CDR2 is SAAAGT in the germline V gene. The trim removed 5 bases at V and 0 bases at J, leaving 2 bases unmatched. The length of the CDR3 is 14 residues. The CDR3 protein is CASSEGASTDTQYF. The CDR3 DNA sequence: TGTGCCAGCAGTGAGGGGGCTAGCACAGATACGCAGTATTTT.

This clone was observed a few times. The genes are TRBV7-5 and TRBJ2-7. TRBV7-5 is deemed a pseudogene. The CDR3 has 14 amino acids. CDR3 nucleotide sequence: TGTGCCAGCAGCTTGGGACGTGGTCTTAACGAGCAGTACTTC. It is translated as CASSLGRGLNEQYF.

By share, this clone ranks as medium-sized (0.01 to 0.1%). The CDR3, as DNA: TGTGCCAGCAGTGGGCAAACGGAACTCACCGGGGAGCTGTTTTTT. This codes for CASSGQTELTGELFF. V gene TRBV11-3 combines with J gene TRBJ2-2; D ambiguous. CDR3 size: 15 residues. Germline-derived CDR1 and CDR2 are SGHNT and YENEEA. Trimming pared 6 bases from V and 4 bases from J, leaving 15 bases between.

The chain is built from TRBV12-5 and TRBJ1-4; D remains ambiguous. This CDR3 has 12 residues. Per the germline V gene, CDR1 is LGHNT and CDR2 is FRNRAP. In DNA form, the CDR3 reads TGTGCCAGCAACTTCGGGAATGAAAAACTGTTTTTT. Amino acids: CASNFGNEKLFF.

This clone was detected a few times. The genes are TRBV6-8 and TRBJ2-5; D might be TRBD1 (6 bases). There are 15 residues in the CDR3. CDR1 is MNHGY and CDR2 is SAAAGT in the germline V gene. Trimming left V 10 bases short and J 5 bases short, with 23 bases between. The CDR3 DNA reads as TGTGCCATTACTCGGGACCCCTCAACAGGGGAGACCCAGTACTTC. The encoded protein is CAITRDPSTGETQYF.

This clone was observed a few times. The chain couples TRBV11-3 to TRBJ2-1; 11 nucleotides match TRBD2. V shed 1 base, J shed 6 bases, and the junction held 5 bases outside the gene matches. In germline, CDR1 is SGHNT, CDR2 YENEEA. The length of the CDR3 is 16 residues. The CDR3 sequence: CASSLGRLAGGNEQFF. The CDR3 DNA is TGTGCCAGCAGCTTAGGCAGGCTAGCGGGGGGCAATGAGCAGTTCTTC.

This clone is medium-sized by share. The chain recombines TRBV2 with TRBJ1-1; no clear D. This CDR3 has 18 residues. Trimming left V 2 bases short and J 0 bases short, with 19 bases between. Germline-derived CDR1 and CDR2 are SNHLY and FYNNEI. DNA for the CDR3: TGTGCCAGCAGTGAATGGGAGGGTATATTCATGTTGAACACTGAAGCTTTCTTT. It yields the protein CASSEWEGIFMLNTEAFF.

The chain employs TRBV18 and TRBJ1-3; TRBD1 agrees at 9 bases. The germline CDR1 and CDR2 sequences are KGHSH and LQKENI. This CDR3 is 15 amino acids long. With V trimmed by 5 bases and J by 3 bases, 5 bases remained unmatched. The DNA for the CDR3 is TGTGCCAGCTCATCCGGGACAGGGCTTGGAAACACCATATATTTT. It codes for CASSSGTGLGNTIYF.

V gene TRBV18 combines with J gene TRBJ1-3, with D maybe TRBD1 (5 bases). V dropped 4 bases and J dropped 1 base, with 11 bases sitting between them. The CDR3 has 15 residues. Germline V CDR1 and CDR2: KGHSH, LQKENI. The DNA for the CDR3 is TGTGCCAGCTCACTTGACAGTAGTTCTGGAAACACCATATATTTT. Translated, it gives CASSLDSSSGNTIYF.

This clone is deemed medium-sized. This chain connects TRBV19 to TRBJ1-1, with a possible D match to TRBD1 (5 bases). The germline V and J ends were trimmed by 7 bases and 4 bases, with 16 bases remaining between them. The CDR3 consists of 14 residues. The germline V gene has CDR1 LNHDA and CDR2 SQIVND (reference sequence). In DNA form, the CDR3 reads TGTGCCAGTATAGGGGACTTGGGGACCACTGAAGCTTTCTTT. It specifies CASIGDLGTTEAFF. Complete variable domain (other parts from reference TRBV19 and TRBJ1-1): DGGITQSPKYLFRKEGQNVTLSCEQNLNHDAMYWYRQDPGQGLRLIYYSQIVNDFQKGDIAEGYSVSREKKESFPLTVTSAQKNPTAFYLCASIGDLGTTEAFFGQGTRLTVV.

This clone was counted a single time. The chain links TRBV19 to TRBJ2-6, with 7 bases that match TRBD1. Unmatched junction bases numbered 1, after V lost 0 bases and J lost 2 bases. Germline values: CDR1 LNHDA, CDR2 SQIVND (reference sequence). This CDR3 is built from 16 residues. In DNA, the CDR3 is TGTGCCAGTAGTATAGAGACAGGGACTGGGGCCAACGTCCTGACTTTC. Residues: CASSIETGTGANVLTF.

This clone was seen once. CDR3 bases: TGTGCCAGCTCTGGGGGGCTGAACACTGAAGCTTTCTTT. Amino acid sequence: CASSGGLNTEAFF. The genes are TRBV18 and TRBJ1-1; the D gene is possibly TRBD1 (6 bases). This CDR3 has 13 residues. CDR1 and CDR2 from the germline V gene are KGHSH and LQKENI. Trimming removed 6 bases from V and 0 bases from J, with 8 bases in between.

This clone turned up a few times. This rearrangement joins TRBV19 to TRBJ2-1; D gene ambiguous. This CDR3 is 11 amino acids long. Trimming took off 4 bases at V and 9 bases at J, with 7 bases between the two ends. The germline V gene encodes CDR1 LNHDA and CDR2 SQIVND (reference sequence). CDR3 amino acids: CASSTYSEQFF. The CDR3 DNA reads as TGTGCCAGTAGTACTTATAGTGAGCAGTTCTTC.

The CDR3 DNA follows: TGCGCCAGCACCACTACCGGGATGGTGAACACCGGGGAGCTGTTTTTT. It codes for CASTTTGMVNTGELFF. The chain combines TRBV5-1 with TRBJ2-2; D is perhaps TRBD2 (5 bases). V lost 6 bases, J lost 1 base, and 16 bases lay in between. The CDR3 contains 16 residues. From germline, CDR1 is SGHRS and CDR2 YFSETQ.

The chain has TRBV18 and TRBJ2-2; D may be TRBD1 (6 bases). CDR3 size: 14 residues. Germline V lookup: CDR1 KGHSH, CDR2 LQKENI. The V end lost 2 bases, the J end lost 3 bases, and 7 bases lay between the germline ends. CDR3 nucleotide sequence: TGTGCCAGCTCACCAGGGACACACACCGGGGAGCTGTTTTTT. It translates to CASSPGTHTGELFF.

The V gene is TRBV30, the J gene TRBJ1-1; no clear D. Trimming pared 1 base from V and 1 base from J, leaving 7 bases between. The germline V gene encodes CDR1 GTSNPN and CDR2 SVGIG (reference sequence). The CDR3 is 13 residues long. The chain's CDR3 is CAWSARANTEAFF. CDR3 sequence (DNA): TGTGCCTGGAGTGCCCGGGCGAACACTGAAGCTTTCTTT.

This clone ranks as large. V usage is TRBV9 and J usage is TRBJ2-1, with TRBD2 identical over 7 bases. The CDR3 covers 13 residues. V dropped 5 bases and J dropped 5; count of bases not matched to a gene: 4. Per the germline V gene, CDR1 is SGDLS and CDR2 is YYNGEE. CDR3 nucleotides: TGTGCCAGCAGTGGGCTAGCGGACAATGAGCAGTTCTTC. Translation gives CASSGLADNEQFF.

This clone was detected a few times. The gene calls are TRBV28 and TRBJ1-3, with D tentatively TRBD1 (5 bases). CDR3 size: 16 residues. Germline CDR1 is MDHEN and CDR2 is SYDVKM. Trimming pared 4 bases from V and 0 bases from J, leaving 13 bases between. The CDR3 nucleotides are TGTGCCAGCAGTTCACAGGTCCTTAGCTCTGGAAACACCATATATTTT. Amino acid sequence: CASSSQVLSSGNTIYF.

In DNA, the CDR3 is TGTGCCAGCAGTTACTCGGCCTACTATGGCTACACCTTC. Translation gives CASSYSAYYGYTF. The chain recombines TRBV6-8 with TRBJ1-2; D is undetermined. The length of the CDR3 is 13 residues. Germline CDR1 and CDR2: MNHGY and SAAAGT. V dropped 0 bases and J dropped 3 bases, with 5 bases sitting between them.

By share, this clone ranks as hyperexpanded. The chain uses TRBV9 and TRBJ2-1; D unresolved. Germline CDR1 is SGDLS and CDR2 is YYNGEE. The CDR3 loop spans 15 amino acids. Trimming removed 1 base from V and 5 bases from J, with 13 bases in between. The CDR3 bases are TGTGCCAGCAGCGTATTCGGAGATACAAACAATGAGCAGTTCTTC. This sequence encodes CASSVFGDTNNEQFF.

By its share, this clone is medium-sized (0.01 to 0.1%). V gene TRBV6-8 combines with J gene TRBJ1-2; no clear D. V lost 5 bases and J lost 8, with 15 bases in between. CDR1 MNHGY and CDR2 SAAAGT come from the germline V gene. This CDR3 region has 13 residues. The CDR3 bases are TGTGCCAGCAGTAGCGACGGAGCCGGCGGCTACACCTTC. It encodes CASSSDGAGGYTF.

By share, this clone ranks as medium-sized. V is TRBV9 and J is TRBJ2-3, with 8 bases lining up with TRBD2. CDR1 and CDR2 from the germline V gene are SGDLS and YYNGEE. The CDR3 sequence is 17 residues long. Trimming took 7 bases from V and 4 from J; bases not matched to a gene: 17. CDR3 sequence reads: CASEFERSGRLADTQYF. CDR3 in DNA: TGTGCCAGCGAGTTCGAGCGCAGCGGGAGATTGGCAGATACGCAGTATTTT.

The V gene is TRBV7-5, the J gene TRBJ1-1; the D call of TRBD1 is as the table states it, not checked on the DNA. TRBV7-5 is noted as a pseudogene. The CDR3 is 14 residues long. The CDR3: CASSLNEGATEAFF. The CDR3 DNA reads TGTGCCAGCAGCTTAAACGAAGGGGCCACTGAAGCTTTCTTT.

J is TRBJ1-1 and V is TRBV12-5; 7 bases line up with TRBD1. Trimming cost V 7 bases and J 5 bases; bases outside gene matches: 28. Germline V gene sequence: CDR1 LGHNT, CDR2 FRNRAP. The CDR3 consists of 20 residues. Here the CDR3 DNA reads TGTGCTAGTGTCATGATACCCGTTCTGAGGGGGCTTTTTAGTAGGACTGAAGCTTTCTTT. This codes for CASVMIPVLRGLFSRTEAFF.

This sequence joins TRBV28 and TRBJ2-3; 9 bases align to TRBD1. V was clipped by 5 bases and J by 2 bases; unmatched bases: 5. The length of the CDR3 is 15 residues. Germline CDR1 and CDR2: MDHEN and SYDVKM. The CDR3 is CASSPGTGYTDTQYF. The DNA of the CDR3 is TGTGCCAGCAGTCCCGGGACAGGGTACACAGATACGCAGTATTTT.